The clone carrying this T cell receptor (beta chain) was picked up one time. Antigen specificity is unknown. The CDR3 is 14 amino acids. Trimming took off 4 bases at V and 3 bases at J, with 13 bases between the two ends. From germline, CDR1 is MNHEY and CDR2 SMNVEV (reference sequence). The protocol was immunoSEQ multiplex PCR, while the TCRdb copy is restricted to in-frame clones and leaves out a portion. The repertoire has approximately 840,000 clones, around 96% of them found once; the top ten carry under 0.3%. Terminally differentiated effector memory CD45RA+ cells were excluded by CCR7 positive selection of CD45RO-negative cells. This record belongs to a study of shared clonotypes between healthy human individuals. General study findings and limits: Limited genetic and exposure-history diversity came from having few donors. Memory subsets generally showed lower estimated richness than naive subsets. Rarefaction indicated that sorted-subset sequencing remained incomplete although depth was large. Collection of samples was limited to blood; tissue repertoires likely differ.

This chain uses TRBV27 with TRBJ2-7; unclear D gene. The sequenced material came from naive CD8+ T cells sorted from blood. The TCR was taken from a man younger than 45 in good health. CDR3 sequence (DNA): TGTGCCAGCAGTTCTGGGTCCTCTCACTACGAGCAGTACTTC. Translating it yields CASSSGSSHYEQYF.